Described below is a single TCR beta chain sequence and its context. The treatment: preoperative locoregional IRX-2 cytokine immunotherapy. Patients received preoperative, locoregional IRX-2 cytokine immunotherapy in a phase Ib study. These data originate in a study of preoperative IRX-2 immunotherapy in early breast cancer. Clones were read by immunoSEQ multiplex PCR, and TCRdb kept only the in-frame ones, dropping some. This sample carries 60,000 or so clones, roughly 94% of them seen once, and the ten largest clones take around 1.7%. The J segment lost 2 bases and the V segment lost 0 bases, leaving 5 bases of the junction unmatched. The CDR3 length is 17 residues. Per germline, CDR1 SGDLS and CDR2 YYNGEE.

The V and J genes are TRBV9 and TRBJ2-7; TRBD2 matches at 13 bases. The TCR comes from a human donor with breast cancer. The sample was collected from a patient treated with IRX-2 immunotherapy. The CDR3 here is CASSVGLAGGPAYEQYF. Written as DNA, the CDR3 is TGTGCCAGCAGCGTAGGACTAGCGGGGGGCCCTGCCTACGAGCAGTACTTC.